Below are 30 T cell receptor beta chains sequenced from a single sample in a study of vaccination and CD4 T cells after COVID-19. For these receptors, no antigen is known. Treatment reported: roughly 10-day PBMC culture with coronavirus spike peptide pools or control peptides (ViraFEST assay). CD4+ T lymphocytes from the unexposed donor were collected before the COVID-19 pandemic (2011-2018). Cultured CD4+ T cell DNA was sequenced using the Oncomine TCR Beta short-read assay. Each CDR3 protein is one row after TCRdb ran MiXCR on the PCR reads. The sample lists over a thousand distinct CDR3 sequences, more than 10% seen once, with approximately 10% in the top ten. The specimen was CD4+ T cells from blood, cultured in vitro. The receptors derive from a human donor in good health.

This clonotype is medium-sized in the sample. The chain recombines TRBV5-4 with TRBJ1-2; 8 positions agree with TRBD1. J lost 4 bases, V lost 2 bases, and 4 bases had no gene match. The CDR3 totals 14 residues. CDR1 and CDR2 from the germline V gene are SGHNT and YYREEE (reference sequence). CDR3 loop: CASSFRGLGYGYTF. The CDR3 region has the DNA TGTGCCAGCAGCTTCAGGGGGCTCGGCTATGGCTACACCTTC.

This clonotype is judged large (0.1 to 1%). This chain links TRBV7-9 with TRBJ1-5; D might be TRBD1 (6 bases). The ends were cut back, 5 bases at V and 5 bases at J, with 25 bases in the middle. The CDR3 has 18 residues. Germline V gene sequence: CDR1 SEHNR, CDR2 FQNEAQ (reference sequence). The CDR3: CASSHTGGGDARDQPQHF. For the CDR3, the DNA is TGTGCCAGCAGCCACACCGGAGGGGGGGACGCGAGGGATCAGCCCCAGCATTTT.

By share, this clonotype ranks as large. The genes are TRBV19 and TRBJ2-2, with 9 positions matching TRBD2. The CDR3 runs 15 residues. The germline V gene encodes CDR1 LNHDA and CDR2 SQIVND (reference sequence). V lost 8 bases and J lost 0; bases outside the gene matches: 4. CDR3 coding DNA: TGTGCCAGTGCTAGCGGGGATGCGAACACCGGGGAGCTGTTTTTT. Translation: CASASGDANTGELFF.

This chain connects TRBV5-4 to TRBJ2-7; 9 bases line up with TRBD1. CDR1 and CDR2 from the germline V gene are SGHNT and YYREEE (reference sequence). The CDR3 loop spans 14 amino acids. After removal of 7 bases from V and 5 bases from J, the junction contained 10 bases not matched to a gene. The CDR3 region is CASGGNGQGHEQYF. The CDR3 DNA is TGTGCCAGCGGAGGAAATGGACAGGGGCACGAGCAGTACTTC.

This clonotype is labeled as large. The chain recombines TRBV19 with TRBJ1-5; D is unresolved. The CDR3 contains 18 residues. Trimming cost V 6 bases and J 1 base, with 22 bases left between them. Germline V gene sequence: CDR1 LNHDA, CDR2 SQIVND (reference sequence). The CDR3 DNA follows: TGTGCCAGTAGGCCCCCCCGGACGGTATTGTGGAGCAATCAGCCCCAGCATTTT. Protein product: CASRPPRTVLWSNQPQHF.

J is TRBJ2-5 and V is TRBV5-1; the D is unclear. The CDR3 is 13 residues long. Trimming cost V 1 base and J 5 bases, with 9 bases left between them. The germline gives CDR1 SGHRS, CDR2 YFSETQ. The CDR3 sequence is CASSLWQRETQYF. In DNA form, the CDR3 reads TGCGCCAGCAGCTTGTGGCAGAGGGAGACCCAGTACTTC.

The V gene is TRBV29-1, the J gene TRBJ2-7; D is uncertain. V was shortened by 6 bases and J by 7 bases, with 19 bases between the two germline ends. The CDR3 spans 13 residues. Germline assignment: CDR1 SQVTM and CDR2 ANQGSEA. CDR3 nucleotide sequence: TGCAGCGTCAAGAGAGGACCCCAAGCTGAGCAGTACTTC. As protein: CSVKRGPQAEQYF.

Within the sample, this clonotype is medium-sized (0.01 to 0.1%). The genes are TRBV27 and TRBJ2-5, with D tentatively TRBD2 (6 bases). Trimming took 7 bases from V and 8 from J, leaving 11 bases between them. The CDR3 is made up of 11 amino acids. The germline CDR1 and CDR2 sequences are MNHEY and SMNVEV (reference sequence). The CDR3 nucleotides read TGTGCCAGCAACCTGGGAGGAACCCAGTACTTC. This gives the protein CASNLGGTQYF.

This clonotype rates as large. The genes are TRBV20-1 and TRBJ1-1, with D hard to call. CDR1 DFQATT and CDR2 SNEGSKA come from the germline V gene (reference sequence). The CDR3 runs to 14 residues. V lost 5 bases and J lost 4, with 17 bases in between. The CDR3 sequence: CSAPRPSGGTEAFF. As DNA, the CDR3 is TGCAGTGCTCCACGCCCTTCGGGTGGCACTGAAGCTTTCTTT.

This clonotype is judged medium-sized (0.01 to 0.1%). The chain has TRBV19 and TRBJ2-6; D is perhaps TRBD1 (6 bases). The CDR3 contains 15 residues. CDR1 and CDR2 (germline): LNHDA, SQIVND (reference sequence). V gave up 5 bases and J gave up 2 bases, with 10 bases separating them. In nucleotides, the CDR3 is TGTGCCAGTAGTGAACAGGGCGCTGGGGCCAACGTCCTGACTTTC. It specifies CASSEQGAGANVLTF.

Sample share makes this clonotype large (0.1 to 1%). CDR3 in DNA: TGCGCCAGCAGTGTTGAGCGACGCTCTGGGGCCAACGTCCTGACTTTC. Protein sequence: CASSVERRSGANVLTF. The chain recombines TRBV10-1 with TRBJ2-6; D ambiguous. The CDR3 is 16 amino acids. Germline V CDR1 and CDR2: WNHNN, SYGVQD (reference sequence). Trimming removed 4 bases from V and 0 bases from J, with 10 bases in between.

By share, this clonotype ranks as large. The gene calls are TRBV20-1 and TRBJ2-2; 7 bases agree with TRBD1. Germline assignment: CDR1 DFQATT and CDR2 SNEGSKA (reference sequence). The ends lost 5 bases at V and 2 bases at J; junction bases unmatched: 8. This CDR3 region has 15 residues. For the CDR3, the DNA is TGCAGTGCTCGATCGGGACAGACCAACACCGGGGAGCTGTTTTTT. Translated, it gives CSARSGQTNTGELFF.

This clonotype is labeled large. This chain joins TRBV24-1 and TRBJ1-1; D is unresolved. The V end lost 4 bases, the J end lost 2 bases, and 16 bases lay between the germline ends. The CDR3 has 16 residues. The germline V gene has CDR1 KGHDR and CDR2 SFDVKD. The CDR3 spells CATSEDARTDNTEAFF. CDR3 bases: TGTGCCACCAGTGAGGACGCCCGGACGGATAACACTGAAGCTTTCTTT.

As for this clonotype: One junction end does not reproduce the germline sequence, and a read error may be involved. The rearrangement uses TRBV29-1 and TRBJ2-2; tentatively, D is TRBD2 (5 bases). The CDR3 sequence is 13 residues long. Germline loops: CDR1 SQVTM, CDR2 ANQGSEA. This CDR3 reads CSVQDYSGGELFF. CDR3 nucleotide sequence: TGCAGCGTTCAAGACTATTCCGGTGGAGAGCTGTTTTTT.

This clonotype qualifies as medium-sized. V usage is TRBV24-1 and J usage is TRBJ2-1; D call uncertain. Trimming pared 4 bases from V and 12 bases from J, leaving 12 bases between. CDR1 is KGHDR, CDR2 SFDVKD, per germline. CDR3 length: 12 amino acids. CDR3 sequence (DNA): TGTGCCACCAGTGACACCTATAAGGGGCAGTTCTTC. Translation: CATSDTYKGQFF.

This clonotype is judged medium-sized. The rearrangement joins TRBV12-3 or TRBV12-4 to TRBJ2-5; D uncertain. The CDR3 is made up of 13 amino acids. V dropped 6 bases and J dropped 7 bases, with 15 bases sitting between them. The DNA of the CDR3 is TGTGCCAGCAGCCTTGGAGTGTGGGGGACCCAGTACTTC. Encoded protein: CASSLGVWGTQYF.

By proportion, this clonotype is medium-sized (0.01 to 0.1%). This chain links TRBV28 with TRBJ1-1, with D perhaps matching TRBD1 (5 bases). In germline, CDR1 is MDHEN, CDR2 SYDVKM. V dropped 5 bases and J dropped 8 bases, with 18 bases sitting between them. The CDR3 runs to 14 residues. CDR3 sequence: CASSQHFTKGEAFF. CDR3 nucleotides: TGTGCCAGCAGTCAACACTTCACGAAGGGGGAAGCTTTCTTT.

By share, this clonotype ranks as medium-sized (0.01 to 0.1%). CDR3 coding DNA: TGTGCCAGCAAGCTGACTCACGCTGAAGCTTTCTTT. Its translation: CASKLTHAEAFF. The V gene is TRBV2, the J gene TRBJ1-1, with D unresolved. The CDR3 runs to 12 residues. Germline CDR1 and CDR2: SNHLY and FYNNEI. Trimming left V 7 bases short and J 6 bases short, with 12 bases between.

This clonotype is classed as large (0.1 to 1%). The chain employs TRBV7-2 and TRBJ2-7; maybe TRBD1 (6 bases). V was cut by 4 bases and J by 3 bases, with 13 bases left in between. The CDR3 contains 14 residues. Germline CDR1 and CDR2: SGHTA and FQGNSA. The DNA for the CDR3 is TGTGCCAGCAGCTACGGGACATCCTACTACGAGCAGTACTTC. This gives the protein CASSYGTSYYEQYF.

The rearrangement links TRBV6-1 to TRBJ2-1, with 8 bases aligning to TRBD2. Germline lookup yields CDR1 MNHNS and CDR2 SASEGT. This CDR3 is 13 amino acids long. The junction had 10 bases not matched to a gene; V was cut back by 8 bases and J by 10 bases. The CDR3 reads CASSGGGGWEQFF. The CDR3 nucleotides read TGTGCCAGCTCGGGGGGGGGCGGCTGGGAGCAGTTCTTC.

The V gene is TRBV9, the J gene TRBJ1-3; D is undetermined. Germline V gene lookup returns CDR1 SGDLS and CDR2 YYNGEE. This CDR3 has 14 residues. Trimming stripped 4 bases from V and 0 bases from J, with 8 bases between. CDR3 residues: CASSPGLSGNTIYF. The CDR3 DNA follows: TGTGCCAGCAGCCCGGGCCTCTCTGGAAACACCATATATTTT.

The chain is built from TRBV5-6 and TRBJ1-4; a weak D match, TRBD1 (6 bases). Germline assignment: CDR1 SGHDT and CDR2 YYEEEE. The CDR3 extends over 15 amino acids. V lost 4 bases, J lost 0 bases, and 10 bases lay in between. The CDR3 DNA reads as TGTGCCAGCAGCCGGGACATAACAACTAATGAAAAACTGTTTTTT. The encoded protein is CASSRDITTNEKLFF.

V is TRBV5-5 and J is TRBJ2-2; no firm D call. From germline, CDR1 is SGHKS and CDR2 YYEKEE (reference sequence). The CDR3 has 15 residues. V was cut by 4 bases and J by 1 base, with 11 bases left in between. The CDR3 region is CASSPRALNTGELFF. CDR3 DNA sequence: TGTGCCAGCAGCCCCCGGGCTTTGAACACCGGGGAGCTGTTTTTT.

This clonotype is judged medium-sized. The CDR3 spells CATKGDYYEQYF. As DNA, the CDR3 is TGTGCCACTAAAGGGGACTACTACGAGCAGTACTTC. The chain carries TRBV10-3 and TRBJ2-7; 7 nucleotides match TRBD2. From germline, CDR1 is ENHRY and CDR2 SYGVKD. This CDR3 region has 12 residues. Trimming cost V 10 bases and J 3 bases; bases outside gene matches: 6.

This clonotype was counted a few times. The chain couples TRBV7-9 to TRBJ2-7, with 12 bases that match TRBD2. The CDR3 consists of 17 residues. From germline, CDR1 is SEHNR and CDR2 FQNEAQ (reference sequence). After removal of 3 bases from V and 1 base from J, the junction contained 7 bases not matched to a gene. CDR3 residues: CASSFTLAGGLSYEQYF. In DNA form, the CDR3 reads TGTGCCAGCAGCTTTACACTAGCGGGAGGTCTTTCCTACGAGCAGTACTTC.

Sample share makes this clonotype large. This rearrangement joins TRBV10-3 to TRBJ2-3; D gene uncertain. The CDR3 runs to 15 residues. Trimming took off 10 bases at V and 0 bases at J, with 17 bases between the two ends. Germline assignment: CDR1 ENHRY and CDR2 SYGVKD. This chain's CDR3 is CATKAGPLSTDTQYF. The CDR3 coding sequence is TGTGCCACCAAGGCCGGGCCCCTTAGCACAGATACGCAGTATTTT.

This clonotype has just a few counts. The rearrangement uses TRBV5-4 and TRBJ2-5; a weak D match, TRBD1 (6 bases). Germline values: CDR1 SGHNT, CDR2 YYREEE (reference sequence). CDR3 length equals 13 residues. V lost 4 bases and J 2 bases, leaving 9 bases between the germline ends. CDR3 amino acids: CASSGGRQETQYF. The CDR3 nucleotides are TGTGCCAGCAGCGGGGGCCGACAAGAGACCCAGTACTTC.

This clonotype is large in the sample. The chain links TRBV7-8 to TRBJ1-2; 7 positions match TRBD1. J was trimmed by 1 base and V by 5 bases; bases with no gene match: 7. Germline V gene data show CDR1 as SGHVS and CDR2 as FQNEAQ. The CDR3 has 15 amino acids. CDR3 coding DNA: TGTGCCAGCAGCCAATCCAGGGACAGTAACTATGGCTACACCTTC. As protein: CASSQSRDSNYGYTF.

This clonotype is labeled medium-sized. The chain joins TRBV10-3 to TRBJ2-7; 11 bases are a match to TRBD1. The V and J ends lost 9 bases and 4 bases, in that order; junction bases with no gene match: 11. Germline CDR1 is ENHRY and CDR2 is SYGVKD. The CDR3 spans 15 residues. In nucleotides, the CDR3 is TGTGCCATGGAATCCCGGGACAGGGGGATGTACGAGCAGTACTTC. Amino acids: CAMESRDRGMYEQYF.

Relative to its sample, this clonotype is large. V is TRBV20-1 and J is TRBJ2-4, with D hard to call. This CDR3 is built from 13 residues. The V and J ends lost 4 bases and 7 bases respectively, with 14 bases between them. CDR1 is DFQATT, CDR2 SNEGSKA, per germline (reference sequence). For the CDR3, the DNA is TGCAGTGCTACCGATGAGCCTGGGAACATTCAGTACTTC. Protein product: CSATDEPGNIQYF.